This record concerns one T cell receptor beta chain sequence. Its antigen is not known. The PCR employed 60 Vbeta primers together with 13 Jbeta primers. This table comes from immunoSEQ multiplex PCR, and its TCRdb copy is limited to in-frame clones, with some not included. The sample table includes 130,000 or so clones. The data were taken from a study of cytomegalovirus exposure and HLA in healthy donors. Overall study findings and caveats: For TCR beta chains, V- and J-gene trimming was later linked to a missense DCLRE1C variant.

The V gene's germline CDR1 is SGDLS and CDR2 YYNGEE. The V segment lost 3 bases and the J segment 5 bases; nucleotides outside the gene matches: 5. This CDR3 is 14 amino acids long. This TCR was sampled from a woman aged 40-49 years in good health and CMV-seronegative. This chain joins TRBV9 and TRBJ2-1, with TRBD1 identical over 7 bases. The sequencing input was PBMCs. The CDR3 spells CASSETGTDNEQFF. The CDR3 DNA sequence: TGTGCCAGCAGCGAGACAGGGACGGACAATGAGCAGTTCTTC. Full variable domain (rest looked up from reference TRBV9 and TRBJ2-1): DSGVTQTPKHLITATGQRVTLRCSPRSGDLSVYWYQQSLDQGLQFLIQYYNGEERAKGNILERFSAQQFPDLHSELNLSSLELGDSALYFCASSETGTDNEQFFGPGTRLTVL.